A single sample is the source of the 16 T cell receptor beta chains below, sequenced in a study of blood T cell repertoires in COVID-19. Generated by immunoSEQ multiplex PCR, the TCRdb table keeps only in-frame clones and is missing some. In the table there are under 100,000 clones, about 88% of which are singletons. Sequenced input: peripheral blood. Receptors were obtained from a man aged 35-49 years with acute or convalescent COVID-19.

This clone came up a few times. V usage is TRBV30 and J usage is TRBJ1-5; 9 bases align to TRBD1. This CDR3 contains 13 residues. From germline, CDR1 is GTSNPN and CDR2 SVGIG (reference sequence). After removal of 5 bases from V and 5 bases from J, the junction contained 4 bases not matched to a gene. The CDR3 region is CAWGTGIDQPQHF. CDR3 in DNA: TGTGCCTGGGGGACAGGGATAGATCAGCCCCAGCATTTT.

The chain carries TRBV3-1 (or the pseudogene TRBV3-2) and TRBJ1-5; D perhaps matches TRBD1 (5 bases). Trimming pared 1 base from V and 4 bases from J, leaving 8 bases between. Germline CDR1 and CDR2: LGHDT and YNNKEL (reference sequence). The CDR3 spans 14 residues. The CDR3, as DNA: TGTGCCAGCAGCCAAGCCCGACAGAATCAGCCCCAGCATTTT. It specifies CASSQARQNQPQHF.

CDR3 sequence (DNA): TGTGCCAGCAGCCAAGATGGGGCCGGGTATGGCTACACCTTC. The encoded protein is CASSQDGAGYGYTF. This chain joins TRBV3-1 (or the pseudogene TRBV3-2) and TRBJ1-2, with D possibly matching TRBD1 (5 bases). This CDR3 region has 14 residues. CDR1 and CDR2 (germline): LGHDT, YNNKEL (reference sequence). V was pared by 0 bases and J by 5 bases, with 10 bases between.

The chain links TRBV7-2 to TRBJ1-1, with D unclear. Germline V gives CDR1 SGHTA, CDR2 FQGNSA. The CDR3 runs 14 residues. Trimming removed 3 bases at V and 3 bases at J, with 11 bases between. CDR3 coding DNA: TGTGCCAGCAGCTTTTCAGAAGCGTACACTGAAGCTTTCTTT. As protein: CASSFSEAYTEAFF.

J is TRBJ2-5 and V is TRBV11-2, with 9 bases that match TRBD1. CDR3 length: 14 amino acids. Germline V lookup: CDR1 SGHAT, CDR2 FQNNGV. Trimming took 3 bases from V and 4 from J; bases not matched to a gene: 3. Here the CDR3 DNA reads TGTGCCAGCAGCTTGGGACAGGGCCGAGAGACCCAGTACTTC. It translates to CASSLGQGRETQYF.

The chain links TRBV5-5 to TRBJ1-2; D gene ambiguous. CDR3 size: 14 residues. Deletions cut 4 bases from V and 2 bases from J, with 12 bases between. Germline values: CDR1 SGHKS, CDR2 YYEKEE (reference sequence). The CDR3 bases are TGTGCCAGCAGCCCCGGTTTTGAAAACTATGGCTACACCTTC. This translates into CASSPGFENYGYTF. The full variable domain, rest sourced from reference TRBV5-5 and TRBJ1-2, is DAGVTQSPTHLIKTRGQQVTLRCSPISGHKSVSWYQQVLGQGPQFIFQYYEKEERGRGNFPDRFSARQFPNYSSELNVNALLLGDSALYLCASSPGFENYGYTFGSGTRLTVV.

The chain carries TRBV7-9 and TRBJ1-2; 10 bases agree with TRBD1. The CDR3 length is 14 residues. The V and J ends lost 5 bases and 5 bases, in that order; junction bases with no gene match: 5. Germline loops: CDR1 SEHNR, CDR2 FQNEAQ (reference sequence). CDR3 loop: CASSRGTGEYGYTF. Here the CDR3 DNA reads TGTGCCAGCAGCCGGGGGACAGGGGAATATGGCTACACCTTC.

The J gene is TRBJ1-1, the V gene TRBV7-2; D not resolved. Germline CDR1 and CDR2: SGHTA and FQGNSA. V dropped 4 bases and J dropped 1 base, with 7 bases sitting between them. This CDR3 contains 13 residues. The CDR3 loop is CASSWAENTEAFF. In nucleotides, the CDR3 is TGTGCCAGCAGCTGGGCAGAGAACACTGAAGCTTTCTTT.

This chain connects TRBV29-1 to TRBJ1-2, with TRBD1 as a possible D gene (5 bases). This CDR3 is 14 amino acids long. Germline assignment: CDR1 SQVTM and CDR2 ANQGSEA. The V end was cut by 8 bases, the J end by 3 bases, with 19 bases between. The chain's CDR3 is CSFLPPGLDYGYTF. CDR3 DNA: TGCAGCTTCCTCCCCCCAGGGCTTGACTATGGCTACACCTTC.

This clone is a singleton in its sample. J is TRBJ2-3 and V is TRBV5-1; D is unclear. The V and J ends lost 0 bases and 4 bases respectively, with 12 bases between them. Germline CDR1 reads SGHRS; CDR2 reads YFSETQ. The CDR3 length is 15 residues. CDR3 sequence: CASSLGASAADTQYF. The CDR3 DNA reads as TGCGCCAGCAGCTTGGGCGCCAGTGCGGCAGATACGCAGTATTTT.

The rearrangement links TRBV6-2 or TRBV6-3 to TRBJ1-3; no reliable D call. CDR3 length: 11 amino acids. Between the trimmed V and J ends, which lost 6 bases and 8 bases, there was a span of 8 bases. From germline, CDR1 is MNHEY and CDR2 SVGEGT. The CDR3 coding sequence is TGTGCCAGCAGCGCGGGAGACACCATATATTTT. Protein: CASSAGDTIYF.

The J gene is TRBJ1-1, the V gene TRBV2; 9 bases are a match to TRBD1. The CDR3 length is 15 residues. Losses at the gene ends were 6 bases for V and 0 bases for J; bases not matched to a gene: 5. CDR1 is SNHLY and CDR2 is FYNNEI in the germline V gene. The CDR3 coding sequence is TGTGCCAGCAGGGTGGACAGGGGAATGAACACTGAAGCTTTCTTT. Encoded protein: CASRVDRGMNTEAFF.

This chain joins TRBV14 and TRBJ2-7; 10 bases agree with TRBD1. The V gene's germline CDR1 is SGHDN and CDR2 FVKESK. CDR3 length: 14 amino acids. V shed 4 bases and J 3 bases; nucleotides not matched to a gene: 3. The CDR3 nucleotides are TGTGCCAGCAGCCGACAGGGGGCGCTCTACGAGCAGTACTTC. Residues: CASSRQGALYEQYF.

This clone was detected once. The rearrangement joins TRBV3-1 (or the pseudogene TRBV3-2) to TRBJ2-5; unclear D gene. The germline V and J ends were trimmed by 0 bases and 2 bases, with 7 bases remaining between them. The CDR3 runs 14 residues. Germline-derived CDR1 and CDR2 are LGHDT and YNNKEL (reference sequence). The CDR3 here is CASSQELRQETQYF. DNA for the CDR3: TGTGCCAGCAGCCAAGAACTCCGTCAAGAGACCCAGTACTTC.

The gene calls are TRBV9 and TRBJ1-1, with D possibly matching TRBD1 (5 bases). The germline V gene encodes CDR1 SGDLS and CDR2 YYNGEE. The CDR3 contains 14 residues. Trimming left V 4 bases short and J 5 bases short, with 15 bases between. The CDR3 sequence is CASSPRAGKTEAFF. In DNA, the CDR3 is TGTGCCAGCAGCCCCCGGGCAGGGAAGACTGAAGCTTTCTTT.

This clone came up once. CDR3 residues: CASSLLIPQGQETQYF. In DNA form, the CDR3 reads TGTGCCAGCAGCCTTCTGATCCCTCAGGGCCAAGAGACCCAGTACTTC. The chain recombines TRBV7-9 with TRBJ2-5, with D perhaps matching TRBD1 (5 bases). V was pared by 5 bases and J by 1 base, with 17 bases between. From germline, CDR1 is SEHNR and CDR2 FQNEAQ (reference sequence). The CDR3 is 16 amino acids. The full variable domain, completed using reference TRBV7-9 and TRBJ2-5, is DTGVSQNPRHKITKRGQNVTFRCDPISEHNRLYWYRQTLGQGPEFLTYFQNEAQLEKSRLLSDRFSAERPKGSFSTLEIQRTEQGDSAMYLCASSLLIPQGQETQYFGPGTRLLVL.